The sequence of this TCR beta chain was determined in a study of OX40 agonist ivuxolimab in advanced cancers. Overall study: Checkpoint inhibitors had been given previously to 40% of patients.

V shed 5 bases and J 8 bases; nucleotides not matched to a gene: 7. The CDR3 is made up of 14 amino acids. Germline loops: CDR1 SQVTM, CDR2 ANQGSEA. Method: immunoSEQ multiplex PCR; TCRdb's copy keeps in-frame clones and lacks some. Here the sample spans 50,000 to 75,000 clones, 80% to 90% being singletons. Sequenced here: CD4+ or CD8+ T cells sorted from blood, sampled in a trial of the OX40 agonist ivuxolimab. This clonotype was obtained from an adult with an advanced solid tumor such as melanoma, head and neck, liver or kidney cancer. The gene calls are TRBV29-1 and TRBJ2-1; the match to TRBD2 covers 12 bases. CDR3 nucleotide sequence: TGCAGCGTTCCGACTAGCGGGAGATTGGATGAGCAGTTCTTC. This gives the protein CSVPTSGRLDEQFF.